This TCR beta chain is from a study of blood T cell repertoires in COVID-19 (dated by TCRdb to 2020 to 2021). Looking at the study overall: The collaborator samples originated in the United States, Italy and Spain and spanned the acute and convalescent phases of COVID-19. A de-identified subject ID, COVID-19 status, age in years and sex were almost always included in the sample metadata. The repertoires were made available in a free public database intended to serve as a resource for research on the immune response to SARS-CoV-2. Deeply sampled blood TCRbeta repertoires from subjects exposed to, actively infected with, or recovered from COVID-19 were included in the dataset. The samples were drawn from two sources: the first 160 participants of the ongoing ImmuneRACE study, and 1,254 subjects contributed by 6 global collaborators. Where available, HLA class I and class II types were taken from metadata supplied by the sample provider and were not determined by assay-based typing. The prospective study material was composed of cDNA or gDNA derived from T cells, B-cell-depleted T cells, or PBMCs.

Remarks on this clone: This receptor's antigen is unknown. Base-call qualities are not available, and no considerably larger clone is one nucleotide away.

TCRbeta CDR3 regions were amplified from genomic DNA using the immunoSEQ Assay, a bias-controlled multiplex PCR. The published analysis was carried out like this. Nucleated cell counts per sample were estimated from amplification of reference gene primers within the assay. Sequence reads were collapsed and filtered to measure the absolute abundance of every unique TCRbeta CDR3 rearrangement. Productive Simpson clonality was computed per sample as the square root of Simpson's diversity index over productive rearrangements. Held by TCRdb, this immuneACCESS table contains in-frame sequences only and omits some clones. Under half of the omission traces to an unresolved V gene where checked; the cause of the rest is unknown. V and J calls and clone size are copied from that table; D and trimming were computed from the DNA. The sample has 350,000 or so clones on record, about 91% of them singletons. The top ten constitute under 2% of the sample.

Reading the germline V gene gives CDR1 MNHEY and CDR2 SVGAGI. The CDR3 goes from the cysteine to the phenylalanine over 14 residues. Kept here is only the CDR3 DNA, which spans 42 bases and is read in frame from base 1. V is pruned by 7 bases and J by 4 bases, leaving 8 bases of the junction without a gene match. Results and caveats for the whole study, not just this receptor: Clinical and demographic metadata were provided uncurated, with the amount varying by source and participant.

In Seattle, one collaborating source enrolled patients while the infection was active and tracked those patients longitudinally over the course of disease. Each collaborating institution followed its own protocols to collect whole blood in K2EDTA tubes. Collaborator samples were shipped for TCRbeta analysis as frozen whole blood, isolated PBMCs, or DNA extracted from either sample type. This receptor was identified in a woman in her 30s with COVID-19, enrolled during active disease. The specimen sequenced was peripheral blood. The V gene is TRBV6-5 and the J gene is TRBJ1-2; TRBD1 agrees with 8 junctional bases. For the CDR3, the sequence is CASIKTGEGYGYTF. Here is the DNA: TGTGCCAGCATAAAGACAGGGGAGGGCTATGGCTACACCTTC.